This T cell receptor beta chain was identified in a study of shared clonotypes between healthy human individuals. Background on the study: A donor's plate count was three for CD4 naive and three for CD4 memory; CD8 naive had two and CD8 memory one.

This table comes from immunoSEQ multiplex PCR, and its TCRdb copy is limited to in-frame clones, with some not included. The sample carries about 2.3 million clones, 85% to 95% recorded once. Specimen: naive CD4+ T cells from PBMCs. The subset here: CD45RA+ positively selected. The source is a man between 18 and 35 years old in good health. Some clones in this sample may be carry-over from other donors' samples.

CDR3 DNA: TGTGCCAGCAGCGGGTCCAGCTATGGCTACACCTTC. It specifies CASSGSSYGYTF. The J gene is TRBJ1-2, the V gene TRBV6-5; no firm D call. V was trimmed by 6 bases and J by 4 bases, leaving 9 bases between them. This CDR3 spans 12 amino acids. Germline CDR1 reads MNHEY; CDR2 reads SVGAGI.